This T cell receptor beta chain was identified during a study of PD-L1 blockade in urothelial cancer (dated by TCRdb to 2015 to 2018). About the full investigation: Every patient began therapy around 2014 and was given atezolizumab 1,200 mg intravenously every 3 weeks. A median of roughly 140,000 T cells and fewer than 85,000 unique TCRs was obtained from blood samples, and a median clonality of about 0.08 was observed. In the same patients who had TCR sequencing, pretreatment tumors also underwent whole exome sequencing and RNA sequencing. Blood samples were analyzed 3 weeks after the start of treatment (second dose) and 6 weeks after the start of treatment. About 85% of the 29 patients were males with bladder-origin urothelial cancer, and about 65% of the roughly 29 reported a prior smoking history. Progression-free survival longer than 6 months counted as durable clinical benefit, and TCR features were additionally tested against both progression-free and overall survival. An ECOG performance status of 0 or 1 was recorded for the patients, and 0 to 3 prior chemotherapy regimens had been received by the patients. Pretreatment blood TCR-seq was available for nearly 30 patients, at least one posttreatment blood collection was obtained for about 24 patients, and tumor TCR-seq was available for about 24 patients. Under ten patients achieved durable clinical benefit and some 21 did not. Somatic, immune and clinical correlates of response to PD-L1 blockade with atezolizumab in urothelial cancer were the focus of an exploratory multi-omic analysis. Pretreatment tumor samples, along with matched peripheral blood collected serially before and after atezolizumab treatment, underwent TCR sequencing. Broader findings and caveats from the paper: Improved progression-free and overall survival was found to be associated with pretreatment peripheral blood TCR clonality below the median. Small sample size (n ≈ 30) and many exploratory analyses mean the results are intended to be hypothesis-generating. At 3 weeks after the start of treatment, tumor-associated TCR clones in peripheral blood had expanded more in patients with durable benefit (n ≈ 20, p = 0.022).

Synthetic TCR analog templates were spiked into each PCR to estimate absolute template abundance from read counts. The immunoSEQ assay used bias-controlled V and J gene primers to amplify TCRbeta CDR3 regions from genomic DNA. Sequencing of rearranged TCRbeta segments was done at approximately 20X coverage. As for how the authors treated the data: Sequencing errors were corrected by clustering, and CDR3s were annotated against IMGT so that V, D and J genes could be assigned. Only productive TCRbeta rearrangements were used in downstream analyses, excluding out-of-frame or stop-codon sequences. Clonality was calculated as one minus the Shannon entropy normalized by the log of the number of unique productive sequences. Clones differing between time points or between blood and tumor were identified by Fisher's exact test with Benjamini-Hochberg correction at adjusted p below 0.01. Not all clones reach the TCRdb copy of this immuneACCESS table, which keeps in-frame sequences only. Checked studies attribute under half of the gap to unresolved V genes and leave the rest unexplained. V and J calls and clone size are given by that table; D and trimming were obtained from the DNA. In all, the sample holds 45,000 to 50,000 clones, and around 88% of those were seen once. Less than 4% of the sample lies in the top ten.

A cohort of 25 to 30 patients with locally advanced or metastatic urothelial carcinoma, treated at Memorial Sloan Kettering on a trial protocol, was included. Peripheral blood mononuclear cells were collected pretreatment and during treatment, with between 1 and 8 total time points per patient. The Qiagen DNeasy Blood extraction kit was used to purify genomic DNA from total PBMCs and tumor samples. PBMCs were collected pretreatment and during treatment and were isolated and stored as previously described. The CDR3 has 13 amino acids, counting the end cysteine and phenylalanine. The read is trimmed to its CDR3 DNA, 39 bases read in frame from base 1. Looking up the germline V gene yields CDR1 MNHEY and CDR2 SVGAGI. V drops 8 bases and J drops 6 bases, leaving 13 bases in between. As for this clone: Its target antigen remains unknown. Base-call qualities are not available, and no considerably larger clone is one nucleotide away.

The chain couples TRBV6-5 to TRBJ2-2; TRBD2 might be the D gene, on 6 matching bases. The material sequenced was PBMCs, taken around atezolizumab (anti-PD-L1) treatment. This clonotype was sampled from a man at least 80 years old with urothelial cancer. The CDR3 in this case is CASWRARSGELFF. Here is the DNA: TGTGCCAGCTGGAGGGCGAGGTCCGGGGAGCTGTTTTTT.